Ten or more counts support the clone carrying this TCR beta chain. Its antigen remains unidentified. This sample is part of a study of early T cells in non-severe SARS-CoV-2 infection. Study-wide results and limits: VDJdb-based matching was biased toward anti-spike CD8 responses and missed private and CD4 specificities.

TCRdb called the 5' RACE reads again in MiXCR, with one record for every CDR3 protein. The repertoire holds more than 35,000 distinct CDR3 sequences, with roughly 3.9% as singletons. CDR3 size: 13 residues. V shed 8 bases, J shed 7 bases, and the junction held 5 bases outside the gene matches. This chain connects TRBV12-3 or TRBV12-4 to TRBJ2-2; TRBD2 aligns across 9 bases. Sequencing input: whole blood. This TCR came from an adult who was a healthcare worker with PCR-confirmed SARS-CoV-2 infection or an uninfected control (not recorded which). The CDR3 here is CASSGTSIGELFF. The CDR3 DNA is TGTGCCAGCTCCGGGACTAGCATCGGGGAGCTGTTTTTT.